The TCR beta chain under discussion was sequenced for a study of CD8 T cells in ankylosing spondylitis. Points from the study as a whole: Reportedly, disease-linked clones are significantly enriched in ankylosing spondylitis patients' matched synovial fluid. What seemed typical of ankylosing spondylitis blood was a TCR beta motif built from fewer than ten highly homologous variants. Previously reported in reactive arthritis synovial fluid and blood were some of the motif variants. Clones linked to disease, bearing a CD8+ phenotype, were relatively rare in peripheral blood.

Notes on this clonotype: Its antigen is currently unknown.

In making TCR beta libraries, quantitative 5'-RACE with molecular barcodes was used. TCRdb used MiXCR to reprocess the 5' RACE reads, holding one entry per CDR3 protein. The data contain roughly 440,000 distinct CDR3 sequences, about a sixth of them singletons. This clonotype was obtained from a male donor with ankylosing spondylitis. The specimen sequenced was blood, either unsorted or a sorted T cell fraction (not recorded which).

The CDR3 loop reads CASSPAGDEKLFF. CDR3 bases: TGCGCCAGCAGCCCAGCCGGTGATGAAAAACTGTTTTTT. The gene calls are TRBV5-1 and TRBJ1-4; unclear D gene. Germline CDR1 SGHRS, CDR2 YFSETQ. Trimming took off 4 bases at V and 6 bases at J, with 10 bases between the two ends. The CDR3 is 13 residues long.